This TCR beta chain came from a study of cytomegalovirus exposure and HLA in healthy donors. Study details: Sequencing of roughly 180 million T cells in an earlier analysis found approximately 120 million unique TCR beta sequences. General study points: In a later analysis, a missense DCLRE1C variant was linked to TCR beta V- and J-gene trimming. CMV serostatus was the sole immune exposure data available. In a later analysis, parvovirus B19, influenza, CMV and Epstein-Barr virus appeared linked to several top co-occurrence clusters.

A note on this clone: What it binds is unknown.

The study ran its PCR with 60 Vbeta and 13 Jbeta primers. Some clones are missing from TCRdb's copy, which holds only in-frame ones; the method was immunoSEQ multiplex PCR. The table lists 150,000 to 200,000 clones, under 70% of them singletons. The CDR3 covers 15 residues. Germline CDR1 and CDR2: SGHTA and FQGTGA. Trimming took off 4 bases at V and 2 bases at J, with 13 bases between the two ends. V is TRBV7-3 and J is TRBJ2-3; tentatively, D is TRBD1 (6 bases). Material for sequencing was PBMCs. The clonotype originates from a woman between 35 and 50 years old in good health and CMV-seropositive. As DNA, the CDR3 is TGTGCCAGCAGCTCAGGAGCAGGGGCCACAGATACGCAGTATTTT. As protein: CASSSGAGATDTQYF.